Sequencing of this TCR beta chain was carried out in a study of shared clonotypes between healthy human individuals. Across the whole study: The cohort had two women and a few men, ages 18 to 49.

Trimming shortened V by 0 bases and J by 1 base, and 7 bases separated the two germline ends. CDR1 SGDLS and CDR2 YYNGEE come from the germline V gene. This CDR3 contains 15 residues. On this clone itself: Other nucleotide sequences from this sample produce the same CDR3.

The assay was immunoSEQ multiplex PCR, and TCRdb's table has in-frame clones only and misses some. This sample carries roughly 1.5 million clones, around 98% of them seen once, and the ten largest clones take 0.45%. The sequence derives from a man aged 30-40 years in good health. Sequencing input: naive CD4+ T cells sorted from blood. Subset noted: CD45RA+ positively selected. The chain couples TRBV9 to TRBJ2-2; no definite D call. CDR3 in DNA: TGTGCCAGCAGCGTAGGAGGTCGGAACACCGGGGAGCTGTTTTTT. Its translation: CASSVGGRNTGELFF.